The next 3 T cell receptor beta chains were all read from a single sample in a study of OX40 agonist ivuxolimab in advanced cancers. Repertoires were generated with immunoSEQ multiplex PCR, while TCRdb's copy carries only in-frame clones and drops some. The table has just over 35,000 clones, around three quarters seen once. This specimen was CD4+ or CD8+ T cells sorted from blood, taken in a trial of the OX40 agonist ivuxolimab. All receptors come from an adult with an advanced solid tumor such as melanoma, head and neck, liver or kidney cancer.

The CDR3 spells CASSRFPRGRSTDTQYF. DNA for the CDR3: TGTGCCAGCAGCCGCTTTCCAAGGGGCCGCAGCACAGATACGCAGTATTTT. The V call is TRBV9, the J call TRBJ2-3; tentative D call: TRBD1 (5 bases). The CDR3 is 17 residues long. Germline CDR1 and CDR2: SGDLS and YYNGEE. V lost 4 bases and J 0 bases, leaving 18 bases between the germline ends.

This chain joins TRBV6-1 and TRBJ2-7; tentative D call: TRBD2 (6 bases). CDR1 MNHNS and CDR2 SASEGT come from the germline V gene. The CDR3 has 14 residues. The V gene lost 4 bases and the J gene lost 4 bases, with 14 bases spanning the gap. The CDR3 loop reads CASSAARGSYEQYV. CDR3 nucleotide sequence: TGTGCCAGCAGTGCCGCCCGGGGGTCTTACGAGCAGTACGTC.

This clone was picked up one time. The chain uses TRBV30 and TRBJ2-5, with 9 bases matching TRBD2. V lost 3 bases to trimming and J lost 1 base; unmatched junction nucleotides: 3. Looked up from germline, CDR1 is GTSNPN and CDR2 is SVGIG (reference sequence). This CDR3 spans 14 amino acids. The CDR3 loop is CAWRWTSVQETQYF. DNA for the CDR3: TGTGCCTGGAGGTGGACTAGCGTCCAAGAGACCCAGTACTTC.